The rows below give T cell receptor beta chains drawn from one sample of a study of beta chain features in type 1 diabetes. The assay was immunoSEQ multiplex PCR, and TCRdb's table has in-frame clones only and misses some. The sample yields around 600,000 clones, over 10% seen once. What was sequenced was naive CD4+ T cells from blood. The receptors come from a man in his thirties or forties with type 1 diabetes. Both conserved end residues are part of each CDR3. D genes are given only for firm matches. The listing skips clone size in some rows; elsewhere it reads once, few, many or a size class.

-,TRBJ1-4,-,TRBV25-1,TGTGCCAGCAGTGAAGCGGAAGGAGAAAAACTGTTTTTT,CASSEAEGEKLFF
few,TRBJ2-1,TRBD1,TRBV2,TGTGCCAGCCAAAAGACAGGGGACAATGAGCAGTTCTTC,CASQKTGDNEQFF
-,TRBJ2-3,-,TRBV14,TGTGCCAGCAGCTCCACCCTTACAAGTTACCGCACAGATACGCAGTATTTT,CASSSTLTSYRTDTQYF
few,TRBJ1-5,-,TRBV28,TGTGCCAGCACCATAGCCCTCCAGCCCCAGCATTTT,CASTIALQPQHF
-,TRBJ2-7,TRBD1,TRBV4-3,TGCGCCAGCAGCCAGATCGGGACAGGGTTCTACGAGCAGTACTTC,CASSQIGTGFYEQYF
few,TRBJ1-2,-,TRBV28,TGTGCCAGCAGTTTCGGGACCCCCAGGGACTATGGCTACACCTTC,CASSFGTPRDYGYTF
few,TRBJ2-7,-,TRBV6-1,TGTGCCAGCAGTGAAAGGGGACCCTACGAGCAGTACTTC,CASSERGPYEQYF
few,TRBJ1-5,TRBD1,TRBV29-1,TGCAGCGCTGGGACAGGGGATACCAATCAGCCCCAGCATTTT,CSAGTGDTNQPQHF
-,TRBJ2-5,TRBD1,TRBV5-6,TGTGCCAGCAGCCGTCACAGGGGCCAAGAGACCCAGTACTTC,CASSRHRGQETQYF
-,TRBJ2-1,-,TRBV5-1,TGCGCCAGCAGTGCTGAGATGTCCCACTACAATGAGCAGTTCTTC,CASSAEMSHYNEQFF
-,TRBJ2-7,-,TRBV6-6,TGTGCCAGCAGTTACTCCGATTTTAGGGAGCAGTACTTC,CASSYSDFREQYF